Detailed here is one TCR beta chain. Its matching antigen is unknown. Only in-frame clones appear in the TCRdb table, and some are missing; sequencing was by immunoSEQ multiplex PCR. The top ten clones hold about 1.5% of a sample with tens of thousands of clones, approximately 96% of them seen once. The data stem from a study of cytomegalovirus exposure and HLA in healthy donors. Points from the study as a whole: Among TCR beta chains, those listed as cytomegalovirus-associated numbered over 150. Rarity held for most TCR sequences, but there were some public TCRs that occurred in many donors.

The CDR3 runs to 11 residues. V dropped 3 bases and J dropped 5 bases, with 4 bases sitting between them. Germline-derived CDR1 and CDR2 are MNHEY and SMNVEV (reference sequence). V usage is TRBV27 and J usage is TRBJ2-5; D remains ambiguous. Sample: PBMCs. This TCR was recovered from a woman in her late teens or twenties in good health and CMV-seropositive. For the CDR3, the DNA is TGTGCCAGCAGTTTTCGGGAGACCCAGTACTTC. Its translation is CASSFRETQYF.